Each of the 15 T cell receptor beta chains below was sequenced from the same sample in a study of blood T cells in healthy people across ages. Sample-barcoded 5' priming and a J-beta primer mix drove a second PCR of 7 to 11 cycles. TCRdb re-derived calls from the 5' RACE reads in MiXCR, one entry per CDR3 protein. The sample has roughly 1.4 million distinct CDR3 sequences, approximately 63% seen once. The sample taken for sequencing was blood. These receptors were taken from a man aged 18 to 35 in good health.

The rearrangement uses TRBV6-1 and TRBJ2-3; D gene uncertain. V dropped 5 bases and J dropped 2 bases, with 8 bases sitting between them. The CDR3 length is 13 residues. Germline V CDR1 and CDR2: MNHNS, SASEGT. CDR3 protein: CASSPDLTDTQYF. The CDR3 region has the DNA TGTGCCAGCAGTCCGGACCTCACAGATACGCAGTATTTT.

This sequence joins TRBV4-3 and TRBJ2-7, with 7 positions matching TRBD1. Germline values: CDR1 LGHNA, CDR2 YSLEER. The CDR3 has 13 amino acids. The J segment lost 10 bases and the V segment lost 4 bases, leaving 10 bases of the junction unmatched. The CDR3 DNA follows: TGCGCCAGCAGCCCCGGGACAGTAAACACTCAGTACTTC. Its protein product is CASSPGTVNTQYF.

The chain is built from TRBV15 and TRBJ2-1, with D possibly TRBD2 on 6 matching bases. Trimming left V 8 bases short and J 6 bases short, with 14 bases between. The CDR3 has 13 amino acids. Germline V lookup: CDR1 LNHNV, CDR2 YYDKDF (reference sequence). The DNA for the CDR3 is TGTGCCACCGGAGGGGTTAGCGTCAATGAGCAGTTCTTC. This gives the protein CATGGVSVNEQFF.

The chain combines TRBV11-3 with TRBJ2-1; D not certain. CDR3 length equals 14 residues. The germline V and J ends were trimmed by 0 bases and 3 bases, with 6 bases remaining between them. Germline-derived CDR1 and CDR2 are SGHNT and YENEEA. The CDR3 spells CASSLDLCYNEQFF. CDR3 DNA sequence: TGTGCCAGCAGCTTAGATCTGTGCTACAATGAGCAGTTCTTC.

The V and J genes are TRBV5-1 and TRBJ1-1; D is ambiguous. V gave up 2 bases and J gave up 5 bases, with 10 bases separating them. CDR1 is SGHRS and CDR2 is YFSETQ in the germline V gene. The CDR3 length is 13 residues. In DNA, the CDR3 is TGCGCCAGCAGCTTAATAGACGGAACTGAAGCTTTCTTT. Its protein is CASSLIDGTEAFF.

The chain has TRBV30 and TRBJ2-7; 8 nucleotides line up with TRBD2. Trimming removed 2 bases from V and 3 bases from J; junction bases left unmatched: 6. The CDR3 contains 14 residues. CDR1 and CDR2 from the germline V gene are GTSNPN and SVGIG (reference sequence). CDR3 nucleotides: TGTGCCTGGAGTCCCAGCGGGAGAGTCTACGAGCAGTACTTC. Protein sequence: CAWSPSGRVYEQYF.

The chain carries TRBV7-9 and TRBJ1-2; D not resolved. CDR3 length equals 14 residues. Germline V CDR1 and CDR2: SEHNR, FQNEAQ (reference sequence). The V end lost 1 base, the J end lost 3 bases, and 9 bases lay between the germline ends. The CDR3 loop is CASSLGRSDYGYTF. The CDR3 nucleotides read TGTGCCAGCAGCTTAGGTCGTTCGGACTATGGCTACACCTTC.

The CDR3 loop is CSVATGLSEQYF. The CDR3 bases are TGCAGCGTTGCGACAGGGTTGAGCGAGCAGTACTTC. The chain is built from TRBV29-1 and TRBJ2-4, with 7 bases identical to TRBD1. The J call may be incorrect, as the DNA end agrees better with TRBJ2-7. Germline assignment: CDR1 SQVTM and CDR2 ANQGSEA. This CDR3 region has 12 residues.

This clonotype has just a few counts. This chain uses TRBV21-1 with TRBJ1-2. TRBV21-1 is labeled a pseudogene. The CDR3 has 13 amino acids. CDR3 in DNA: TGTGCCAGCAGCAAAGTAGGGAGATGTGGCTACACCTTC. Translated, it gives CASSKVGRCGYTF.

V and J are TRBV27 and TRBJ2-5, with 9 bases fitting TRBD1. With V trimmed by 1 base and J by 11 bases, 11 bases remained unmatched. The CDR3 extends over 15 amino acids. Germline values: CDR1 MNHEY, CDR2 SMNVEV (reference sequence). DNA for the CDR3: TGTGCCAGCAGTTTATTAGGGACAGGGTATAATGAGCAGTACTTC. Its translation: CASSLLGTGYNEQYF.

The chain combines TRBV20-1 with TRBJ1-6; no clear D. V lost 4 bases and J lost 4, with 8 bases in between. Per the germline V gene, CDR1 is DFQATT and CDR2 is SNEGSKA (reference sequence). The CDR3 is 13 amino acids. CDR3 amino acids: CSATPSYNSPLHF. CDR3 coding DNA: TGCAGTGCTACCCCGAGTTATAATTCACCCCTCCACTTT.

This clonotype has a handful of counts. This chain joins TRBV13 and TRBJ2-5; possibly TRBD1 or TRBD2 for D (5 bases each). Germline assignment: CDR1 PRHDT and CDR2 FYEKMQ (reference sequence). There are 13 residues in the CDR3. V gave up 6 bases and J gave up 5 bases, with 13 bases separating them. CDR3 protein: CASSSGRGETQYF. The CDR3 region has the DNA TGTGCCAGCAGTAGTGGTCGGGGCGAGACCCAGTACTTC.

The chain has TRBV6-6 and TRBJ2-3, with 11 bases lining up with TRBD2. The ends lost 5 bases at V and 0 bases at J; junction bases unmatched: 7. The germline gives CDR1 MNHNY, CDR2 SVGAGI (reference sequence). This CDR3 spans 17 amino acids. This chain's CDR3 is CASSPKTSGMSTDTQYF. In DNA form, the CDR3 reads TGTGCCAGCAGTCCAAAGACTAGCGGGATGAGCACAGATACGCAGTATTTT.

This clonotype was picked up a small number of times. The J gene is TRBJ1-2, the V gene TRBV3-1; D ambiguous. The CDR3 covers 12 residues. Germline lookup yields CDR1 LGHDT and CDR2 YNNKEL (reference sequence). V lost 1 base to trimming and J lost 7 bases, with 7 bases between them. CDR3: CASSQGGRGYTF. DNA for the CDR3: TGTGCCAGCAGCCAAGGAGGCCGTGGCTACACCTTC.

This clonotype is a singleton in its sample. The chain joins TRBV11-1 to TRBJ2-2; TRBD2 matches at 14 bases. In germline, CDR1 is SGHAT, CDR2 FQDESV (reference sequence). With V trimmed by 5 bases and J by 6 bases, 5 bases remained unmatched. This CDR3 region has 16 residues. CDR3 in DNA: TGTGCCAGCAGCCCGGGACTAGCGGGGGAAGCCGGGGAGCTGTTTTTT. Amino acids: CASSPGLAGEAGELFF.